The T cell receptor beta chain under discussion was sequenced for a study of response to subunit inactivated influenza vaccine. This clonotype was counted at least ten times. V lost 3 bases and J lost 3; bases outside the gene matches: 7. The CDR3 runs 15 residues. Per the germline V gene, CDR1 is MNHEY and CDR2 is SVGEGT. TCRdb re-called the RT-PCR reads with MiXCR, one entry per CDR3 protein. The sample lists around 580,000 distinct CDR3 sequences; around 13% were seen once. The material sequenced was PBMCs from blood, taken less than 13 days after vaccination. This TCR was recovered from a middle-aged man who received an inactivated influenza vaccine. The chain couples TRBV6-2 or TRBV6-3 to TRBJ2-7; 8 nucleotides line up with TRBD1. CDR3 coding DNA: TGTGCCAGCAGTTATCGGACAGGGAAGGACTACGAGCAGTACTTC. As protein: CASSYRTGKDYEQYF.